This T cell receptor beta chain is from a study of cytomegalovirus exposure and HLA in healthy donors. Details on this clone: The antigen remains unidentified.

Study results and limitations: A later analysis reported that several of the most significant clusters appeared to be linked to common viral pathogens, among them Epstein-Barr virus. Most subjects' HLA-A and HLA-B alleles were reportedly predicted from TCR beta sequences. With later analysis, a missense DCLRE1C variant became linked to TCR beta V- and J-gene trimming.

The study ran its PCR with 60 Vbeta and 13 Jbeta primers. The protocol was immunoSEQ multiplex PCR, while the TCRdb copy is restricted to in-frame clones and leaves out a portion. This sample has more than 140,000 clones, with roughly 82% found just once. The TCR was taken from a man younger than 30 in good health and CMV-seropositive. Material for sequencing was PBMCs.

The CDR3, as DNA: TGTGCCAGCAGTAAGTCCGGGACAGGCTTCCCTAACTATGGCTACACCTTC. Translation: CASSKSGTGFPNYGYTF. This chain joins TRBV27 and TRBJ1-2; 8 nucleotides align to TRBD1. The V segment lost 5 bases and the J segment 0 bases; nucleotides outside the gene matches: 11. CDR3 size: 17 residues. The germline gives CDR1 MNHEY, CDR2 SMNVEV (reference sequence).